Each of the 30 T cell receptor beta chains below was sequenced from the same sample in a study of T cell responses to AZD1222 COVID-19 vaccine. Assay used: immunoSEQ multiplex PCR; TCRdb lists only in-frame clones, some missing. The sample lists about 110,000 clones; around 90% were seen once. The sequencing here drew on peripheral blood, taken on day 0 of AZD1222 vaccination. The origin of the receptors is an adult in good health.

The V and J genes are TRBV24-1 and TRBJ2-7, with 8 nucleotides matching TRBD1. V lost 4 bases, J lost 2 bases, and 9 bases stayed unmatched. CDR1 KGHDR and CDR2 SFDVKD come from the germline V gene. The CDR3 has 16 residues. As DNA, the CDR3 is TGTGCCACCAGTGACTCTAGACAGGGGAGGACCTACGAGCAGTACTTC. This translates into CATSDSRQGRTYEQYF.

The chain couples TRBV3-1 (or the pseudogene TRBV3-2) to TRBJ1-1; D is unclear. The CDR3 sequence is 11 residues long. Trimming took off 1 base at V and 10 bases at J, with 7 bases between the two ends. Per the germline V gene, CDR1 is LGHDT and CDR2 is YNNKEL (reference sequence). In nucleotides, the CDR3 is TGTGCCAGCAGCCAAGCCAGCGGAGCTTTCTTT. It translates to CASSQASGAFF.

The chain is built from TRBV28 and TRBJ2-6; D call uncertain. Trimming removed 10 bases at V and 2 bases at J, with 15 bases between. The CDR3 totals 15 residues. Germline CDR1 is MDHEN and CDR2 is SYDVKM. CDR3 in DNA: TGTGCCATCGGAGAGGAGACGGCTGGGGCCAACGTCCTGACTTTC. As protein: CAIGEETAGANVLTF.

V and J are TRBV5-1 and TRBJ1-4, with D unclear. The CDR3 runs to 15 residues. The ends were cut back, 0 bases at V and 0 bases at J, with 6 bases in the middle. Germline V gene sequence: CDR1 SGHRS, CDR2 YFSETQ. Here the CDR3 DNA reads TGCGCCAGCAGCTTGGTTGGTGCAACTAATGAAAAACTGTTTTTT. Protein sequence: CASSLVGATNEKLFF. The entire variable domain, with the rest obtained from reference TRBV5-1 and TRBJ1-4, is as follows: KAGVTQTPRYLIKTRGQQVTLSCSPISGHRSVSWYQQTPGQGLQFLFEYFSETQRNKGNFPGRFSGRQFSNSRSEMNVSTLELGDSALYLCASSLVGATNEKLFFGSGTQLSVL.

The V and J genes are TRBV18 and TRBJ1-1; D remains ambiguous. Per the germline V gene, CDR1 is KGHSH and CDR2 is LQKENI. V shed 3 bases and J shed 3 bases, with 8 bases lying between them. The CDR3 loop spans 13 amino acids. CDR3 coding DNA: TGTGCCAGCTCACCGATGTCCGACACTGAAGCTTTCTTT. The encoded protein is CASSPMSDTEAFF.

The rearrangement uses TRBV10-1 and TRBJ1-1; D is perhaps TRBD1 (5 bases). V gave up 0 bases and J gave up 1 base, with 9 bases separating them. This CDR3 has 15 residues. The germline gives CDR1 WNHNN, CDR2 SYGVQD (reference sequence). CDR3 in DNA: TGCGCCAGCAGTGAGTCCCCGGACACGAACACTGAAGCTTTCTTT. Protein product: CASSESPDTNTEAFF.

By its share, this clone is medium-sized. This chain connects TRBV7-9 to TRBJ2-4, with 8 bases that match TRBD1. The CDR3 totals 13 residues. The V segment lost 6 bases and the J segment 5 bases; nucleotides outside the gene matches: 3. CDR1 is SEHNR, CDR2 FQNEAQ, per germline (reference sequence). DNA of the CDR3: TGTGCCAGCAGAGTGACAGGGGAAAACATTCAGTACTTC. Protein: CASRVTGENIQYF.

The chain joins TRBV5-6 to TRBJ2-7; 9 bases match TRBD1. This CDR3 is built from 16 residues. With 2 bases clipped from V and 6 bases from J, the junction kept 12 bases outside the gene matches. Germline CDR1 and CDR2: SGHDT and YYEEEE. In DNA, the CDR3 is TGTGCCAGCAGCTTAAAGTCGGGACAGGGATGGAGCGAGCAGTACTTC. This gives the protein CASSLKSGQGWSEQYF.

The CDR3 loop is CASSLGRTGNYGYTF. DNA for the CDR3: TGCGCCAGCAGCTTGGGGCGAACAGGGAACTATGGCTACACCTTC. The V call is TRBV5-1, the J call TRBJ1-2, with D perhaps TRBD1 (6 bases). The germline V and J ends were trimmed by 0 bases and 2 bases, with 11 bases remaining between them. CDR3 length: 15 residues. Looked up from germline, CDR1 is SGHRS and CDR2 is YFSETQ.

CDR3 sequence (DNA): TGTGCCAGCAGCTTACCCAATGGGGGGAGGTTTCCTGAAGCTTTCTTT. Residues: CASSLPNGGRFPEAFF. V and J are TRBV5-4 and TRBJ1-1, with a tentative D call TRBD1 (5 bases). V lost 2 bases, J lost 6 bases, and 20 bases lay in between. The CDR3 extends over 16 amino acids. The germline gives CDR1 SGHNT, CDR2 YYREEE (reference sequence). Full variable domain (rest looked up from reference TRBV5-4 and TRBJ1-1): ETGVTQSPTHLIKTRGQQVTLRCSSQSGHNTVSWYQQALGQGPQFIFQYYREEENGRGNFPPRFSGLQFPNYSSELNVNALELDDSALYLCASSLPNGGRFPEAFFGQGTRLTVV.

The chain has TRBV5-1 and TRBJ1-2; D might be TRBD1 (5 bases). V lost 0 bases, J lost 3 bases, and 12 bases lay in between. The germline V gene has CDR1 SGHRS and CDR2 YFSETQ. There are 15 residues in the CDR3. The CDR3, as DNA: TGCGCCAGCAGCTTGGCTGAGACAGCCTACTATGGCTACACCTTC. Translating it yields CASSLAETAYYGYTF.

The V call is TRBV24-1, the J call TRBJ1-2, with D possibly being TRBD1 (5 bases). This CDR3 contains 12 residues. Per the germline V gene, CDR1 is KGHDR and CDR2 is SFDVKD. Trimming took off 6 bases at V and 4 bases at J, with 8 bases between the two ends. As DNA, the CDR3 is TGTGCCACCAGTAGGCAGGGCTATGGCTACACCTTC. Translation gives CATSRQGYGYTF.

This clone was detected once. The chain carries TRBV19 and TRBJ2-7, with D perhaps TRBD1 (5 bases). There are 16 residues in the CDR3. Trimming removed 4 bases from V and 2 bases from J, with 18 bases in between. The germline CDR1 and CDR2 sequences are LNHDA and SQIVND (reference sequence). This chain's CDR3 is CASSTWGTQEPYEQYF. DNA for the CDR3: TGTGCCAGTAGTACCTGGGGCACCCAAGAGCCCTACGAGCAGTACTTC.

This chain joins TRBV6-1 and TRBJ2-7; tentatively, D is TRBD2 (6 bases). CDR3 size: 14 residues. The V end lost 3 bases, the J end lost 2 bases, and 11 bases lay between the germline ends. Looked up from germline, CDR1 is MNHNS and CDR2 is SASEGT. The CDR3 DNA reads as TGTGCCAGCAGTGAGTTGGGGGGAACCTACGAGCAGTACTTC. Translated: CASSELGGTYEQYF.

In its sample, this clone was seen a few times. The rearrangement joins TRBV7-9 to TRBJ1-5; no definite D call. V was cut by 0 bases and J by 0 bases, with 15 bases left in between. The CDR3 has 18 residues. Germline V gene sequence: CDR1 SEHNR, CDR2 FQNEAQ (reference sequence). The CDR3 loop is CASSLAAVKLYSNQPQHF. CDR3 sequence (DNA): TGTGCCAGCAGCTTAGCCGCGGTGAAGCTTTATAGCAATCAGCCCCAGCATTTT.

This rearrangement joins TRBV5-1 to TRBJ1-4; D gene unclear. This CDR3 is 12 amino acids long. From germline, CDR1 is SGHRS and CDR2 YFSETQ. V was pared by 0 bases and J by 7 bases, with 4 bases between. The CDR3 sequence: CASSLESEKLFF. CDR3 coding DNA: TGCGCCAGCAGCTTGGAAAGTGAAAAACTGTTTTTT.

This chain links TRBV6-5 with TRBJ2-6; possible D gene TRBD2, 6 bases. Germline CDR1 is MNHEY and CDR2 is SVGAGI. This CDR3 region has 16 residues. V was clipped by 0 bases and J by 0 bases, with 6 bases between them. The CDR3 sequence is CASSYSGLSGANVLTF. The CDR3 coding sequence is TGTGCCAGCAGTTACTCGGGACTCTCTGGGGCCAACGTCCTGACTTTC.

V gene TRBV6-4 combines with J gene TRBJ1-1; perhaps TRBD1 as D (5 bases). V lost 6 bases and J 1 base, leaving 15 bases between the germline ends. This CDR3 has 15 amino acids. Germline lookup yields CDR1 MRHNA and CDR2 SNTAGT. Here the CDR3 DNA reads TGTGCCAGCAGGCTGACGGGCAGGGAGAACACTGAAGCTTTCTTT. This encodes CASRLTGRENTEAFF.

V usage is TRBV6-5 and J usage is TRBJ1-2, with TRBD1 matching over 8 bases. The J segment lost 0 bases and the V segment lost 5 bases, leaving 2 bases of the junction unmatched. Per the germline V gene, CDR1 is MNHEY and CDR2 is SVGAGI. The CDR3 has 14 residues. The chain's CDR3 is CASSRTGTNYGYTF. CDR3 nucleotides: TGTGCCAGCAGTCGGACAGGGACTAACTATGGCTACACCTTC.

The V gene is TRBV12-3 or TRBV12-4, the J gene TRBJ1-1, with a weak D call TRBD1 (5 bases). The ends were cut back, 10 bases at V and 5 bases at J, with 17 bases in the middle. The CDR3 spans 13 residues. The CDR3 DNA sequence: TGTGCCACTACGCCGGGACGGAAGACTGAAGCTTTCTTT. Its protein product is CATTPGRKTEAFF.

This chain connects TRBV27 to TRBJ1-6, with D uncertain. Trimming removed 5 bases from V and 7 bases from J, with 6 bases in between. The germline gives CDR1 MNHEY, CDR2 SMNVEV (reference sequence). The CDR3 consists of 12 residues. This CDR3 reads CASSPVNSPLHF. CDR3 sequence (DNA): TGTGCCAGCAGTCCAGTCAATTCACCCCTCCACTTT.

The chain recombines TRBV6-5 with TRBJ2-6, with a possible D match to TRBD1 (6 bases). V lost 4 bases and J lost 4, with 11 bases in between. CDR3 size: 15 residues. Per the germline V gene, CDR1 is MNHEY and CDR2 is SVGAGI. Here the CDR3 reads CASSFQGSGANVLTF. CDR3 coding DNA: TGTGCCAGCAGTTTCCAGGGGTCGGGGGCCAACGTCCTGACTTTC.

CDR3 coding DNA: TGTGCCAGCAGCTGGCGGGGGCTGGTTGATGAGCAGTTCTTC. It encodes CASSWRGLVDEQFF. The chain employs TRBV7-9 and TRBJ2-1; D perhaps matches TRBD2 (7 bases). The CDR3 is made up of 14 amino acids. Germline loops: CDR1 SEHNR, CDR2 FQNEAQ (reference sequence). V lost 4 bases and J 8 bases, leaving 15 bases between the germline ends.

The CDR3 DNA is TGTGCCAGCAGCGTGGGCGGTGGGAGCCAAGAGACCCAGTACTTC. Translating it yields CASSVGGGSQETQYF. This rearrangement joins TRBV5-6 to TRBJ2-5, with D possibly being TRBD2 (5 bases). Germline V gene data show CDR1 as SGHDT and CDR2 as YYEEEE. This CDR3 has 15 residues. Trimming took 4 bases from V and 1 from J, leaving 14 bases between them.

V usage is TRBV6-2 or TRBV6-3 and J usage is TRBJ1-5; D unresolved. Germline CDR1 is MNHEY and CDR2 is SVGEGT. The CDR3 is made up of 15 amino acids. The germline V and J ends were trimmed by 0 bases and 4 bases, with 10 bases remaining between them. The chain's CDR3 is CASSYSKGFNQPQHF. CDR3 bases: TGTGCCAGCAGTTACTCCAAAGGGTTTAATCAGCCCCAGCATTTT.

V is TRBV7-9 and J is TRBJ1-6; weak D call: TRBD1 (6 bases). The V gene's germline CDR1 is SEHNR and CDR2 FQNEAQ (reference sequence). The CDR3 loop spans 16 amino acids. The V end lost 5 bases, the J end lost 8 bases, and 19 bases lay between the germline ends. CDR3 in amino acids: CASSPGVSGPHSPLHF. The CDR3 DNA is TGTGCCAGCAGCCCAGGGGTTTCGGGTCCGCATTCACCCCTCCACTTT.

The genes are TRBV5-6 and TRBJ1-2; D gene unclear. The CDR3 consists of 13 residues. V lost 4 bases and J 1 base, leaving 8 bases between the germline ends. The germline gives CDR1 SGHDT, CDR2 YYEEEE. The CDR3 region is CASSPDRNYGYTF. The CDR3 DNA follows: TGTGCCAGCAGCCCGGACCGTAACTATGGCTACACCTTC.

The rearrangement uses TRBV5-1 and TRBJ2-1; 11 bases match TRBD2. Trimming cost V 4 bases and J 3 bases; bases outside gene matches: 3. The CDR3 has 15 amino acids. Looked up from germline, CDR1 is SGHRS and CDR2 is YFSETQ. The CDR3 protein is CASSGGLADYNEQFF. The DNA of the CDR3 is TGCGCCAGCAGCGGGGGACTAGCGGACTACAATGAGCAGTTCTTC.

This clone has more than one count but fewer than ten. The chain carries TRBV18 and TRBJ1-4; TRBD1 matches 10 bases. The CDR3 consists of 15 residues. Trimming removed 6 bases from V and 8 bases from J; junction bases left unmatched: 9. Germline V lookup: CDR1 KGHSH, CDR2 LQKENI. This CDR3 is CASSRTGGALEKLFF. The CDR3, as DNA: TGTGCCAGCTCGCGGACAGGGGGTGCTTTGGAAAAACTGTTTTTT.

The V call is TRBV5-4, the J call TRBJ2-7; 7 positions agree with TRBD1. V was clipped by 2 bases and J by 1 base; unmatched bases: 3. This CDR3 comprises 14 residues. Germline values: CDR1 SGHNT, CDR2 YYREEE (reference sequence). In DNA, the CDR3 is TGTGCCAGCAGCTTACCGGGACAGTCCTACGAGCAGTACTTC. Protein: CASSLPGQSYEQYF.